These 17 T cell receptor beta chains originate from one sample sequenced in a study of shared clonotypes between healthy human individuals. Some clones are missing from TCRdb's copy, which holds only in-frame ones; the method was immunoSEQ multiplex PCR. The data contain fewer than 400,000 clones, around 67% of them singletons. Sequencing was performed on memory CD4+ T cells sorted from blood. The subset is: CD45RA-negative fraction. These receptors originate from a man aged 25-40 years in good health.

The J gene is TRBJ2-7, the V gene TRBV5-4; 10 bases fit TRBD2. V was pared by 0 bases and J by 6 bases, with 3 bases of the junction left unmatched. Germline V CDR1 and CDR2: SGHNT, YYREEE (reference sequence). The CDR3 is 14 amino acids. DNA for the CDR3: TGTGCCAGCAGCTTGGCGCTAGCGGGAGCCGAGCAGTACTTC. It encodes CASSLALAGAEQYF.

This clone was observed a few times. The chain couples TRBV18 to TRBJ2-1, with 8 nucleotides matching TRBD2. The germline V gene encodes CDR1 KGHSH and CDR2 LQKENI. The CDR3 runs 18 residues. The J segment lost 1 base and the V segment lost 3 bases, leaving 11 bases of the junction unmatched. Here the CDR3 DNA reads TGTGCCAGCTCACCTTTCCTCACTACTAGCGGATCCTACAATGAGCAGTTCTTC. This encodes CASSPFLTTSGSYNEQFF.

Here the CDR3 reads CASSQDAASPRTQYF. The CDR3 coding sequence is TGCGCCAGCAGCCAAGATGCGGCTAGCCCAAGGACCCAGTACTTC. The chain is built from TRBV4-1 and TRBJ2-5, with D possibly matching TRBD2 (5 bases). The CDR3 consists of 15 residues. Per germline, CDR1 MGHRA and CDR2 YSYEKL. Trimming stripped 0 bases from V and 7 bases from J, with 15 bases between.

V is TRBV11-2 and J is TRBJ2-7; the D gene could be TRBD1 or TRBD2 (5 bases each). CDR3 length: 15 residues. V lost 0 bases and J lost 3, with 12 bases in between. The germline V gene has CDR1 SGHAT and CDR2 FQNNGV. In nucleotides, the CDR3 is TGTGCCAGCAGCTTAGATGGACGGGGCGGCTACGAGCAGTACTTC. Protein: CASSLDGRGGYEQYF.

Concerning this clone: An end of the junction differs from the germline gene, which may be a read error. The chain employs TRBV5-4 and TRBJ1-2; TRBD1 matches 9 bases. Germline CDR1 is SGHNT and CDR2 is YYREEE (reference sequence). This CDR3 spans 13 amino acids. The CDR3 DNA is TGTGCCAGCAGCAAAGAAACAGGGGGCAGTTTTTTTTTC. It encodes CASSKETGGSFFF.

The CDR3 nucleotides are TGCAGCGTGGGAGCCGGGGGCGCCGGGGGGGAGCTGTTTTTT. The encoded protein is CSVGAGGAGGELFF. The V call is TRBV29-1, the J call TRBJ2-2, with D perhaps TRBD1 or TRBD2 (6 bases each). The germline CDR1 and CDR2 sequences are SQVTM and ANQGSEA. V was shortened by 6 bases and J by 8 bases, with 19 bases between the two germline ends. This CDR3 spans 14 amino acids.

The chain recombines TRBV5-1 with TRBJ2-5; 9 bases are a match to TRBD2. Trimming cost V 6 bases and J 3 bases; bases outside gene matches: 12. The CDR3 totals 16 residues. Germline CDR1 is SGHRS and CDR2 is YFSETQ. The CDR3 DNA sequence: TGCGCCAGCACAACAGGGGCGGGAGGGCCCGAAGAGACCCAGTACTTC. This gives the protein CASTTGAGGPEETQYF.

This clone was detected only a few times. The rearrangement links TRBV29-1 to TRBJ2-2; D is possibly TRBD2 (6 bases). V was pared by 4 bases and J by 7 bases, with 16 bases between. Germline CDR1 SQVTM, CDR2 ANQGSEA. The CDR3 covers 14 residues. The CDR3 nucleotides are TGCAGCGTTGTAACGGGAGTGACTGACGGGGAGCTGTTTTTT. Protein: CSVVTGVTDGELFF.

Notes on this clone: The conserved phenylalanine or tryptophan is not found at the CDR3 terminus, so this likely reflects a read error. The DNA is left out, because the CDR3 cannot be placed on it with certainty; the CDR3 is given as TCRdb lists it. The chain uses TRBV20-1 and TRBJ2-3; no DNA check was done on the table's D call, TRBD2. Germline CDR1 reads DFQATT; CDR2 reads SNEGSKA (reference sequence). The length of the CDR3 is 10 amino acids, counting both ends. The CDR3 loop reads CSASGGTSGS.

The J gene is TRBJ1-1, the V gene TRBV28, with D tentatively TRBD1 (5 bases). The V end lost 7 bases, the J end lost 3 bases, and 12 bases lay between the germline ends. Germline CDR1 is MDHEN and CDR2 is SYDVKM. This CDR3 contains 13 residues. DNA of the CDR3: TGTGCCAGCAACAAGTTGGGGGACACTGAAGCTTTCTTT. Its translation: CASNKLGDTEAFF. The full variable domain, rest sourced from reference TRBV28 and TRBJ1-1, is DVKVTQSSRYLVKRTGEKVFLECVQDMDHENMFWYRQDPGLGLRLIYFSYDVKMKEKGDIPEGYSVSREKKERFSLILESASTNQTSMYLCASNKLGDTEAFFGQGTRLTVV.

The rearrangement joins TRBV5-1 to TRBJ2-3; tentatively, D is TRBD2 (6 bases). The V gene lost 3 bases and the J gene lost 3 bases, with 8 bases spanning the gap. The CDR3 is 13 residues long. Germline lookup yields CDR1 SGHRS and CDR2 YFSETQ. CDR3 protein: CASSSRETDTQYF. The CDR3 DNA reads as TGCGCCAGCAGCTCACGGGAGACAGATACGCAGTATTTT.

V and J are TRBV5-1 and TRBJ2-3; weak D call: TRBD1 (6 bases). V lost 4 bases, J lost 7 bases, and 13 bases lay in between. The germline gives CDR1 SGHRS, CDR2 YFSETQ. The CDR3 is 13 amino acids. CDR3 nucleotide sequence: TGCGCCAGCAGCGGCCCCGGACAGTATACGCAGTATTTT. This gives the protein CASSGPGQYTQYF.

The CDR3 bases are TGTGCCACCAGCCCAGACAGGGCGGCCAATCAGCCCCAGCATTTT. Amino acids: CATSPDRAANQPQHF. The chain couples TRBV15 to TRBJ1-5, with 7 bases lining up with TRBD1. The V and J ends lost 5 bases and 3 bases, in that order; junction bases with no gene match: 7. CDR3 size: 15 residues. Germline CDR1 and CDR2: LNHNV and YYDKDF (reference sequence).

The chain joins TRBV19 to TRBJ2-2, with 9 nucleotides matching TRBD2. J was trimmed by 0 bases and V by 7 bases; bases with no gene match: 9. Germline V CDR1 and CDR2: LNHDA, SQIVND (reference sequence). This CDR3 has 17 amino acids. The CDR3 DNA reads TGTGCCAGTACCATGCTAGCGGGGCATTCGAACACCGGGGAGCTGTTTTTT. Amino acid sequence: CASTMLAGHSNTGELFF. Supplemented by reference TRBV19 and TRBJ2-2, the full variable domain reads DGGITQSPKYLFRKEGQNVTLSCEQNLNHDAMYWYRQDPGQGLRLIYYSQIVNDFQKGDIAEGYSVSREKKESFPLTVTSAQKNPTAFYLCASTMLAGHSNTGELFFGEGSRLTVL.

The chain carries TRBV5-1 and TRBJ2-1; D remains ambiguous. The CDR3 consists of 15 residues. Trimming pared 4 bases from V and 2 bases from J, leaving 13 bases between. Germline CDR1 reads SGHRS; CDR2 reads YFSETQ. The CDR3 is CASSLDNPTYNEQFF. For the CDR3, the DNA is TGCGCCAGCAGCCTCGACAACCCCACCTACAATGAGCAGTTCTTC.

This rearrangement joins TRBV7-9 to TRBJ1-1; perhaps TRBD1 as D (6 bases). Trimming removed 7 bases from V and 8 bases from J, with 26 bases in between. The CDR3 covers 16 residues. The germline V gene has CDR1 SEHNR and CDR2 FQNEAQ (reference sequence). The CDR3 region is CASKVGAAGAIGEAFF. Here the CDR3 DNA reads TGTGCCAGCAAAGTCGGGGCAGCAGGGGCCATTGGGGAAGCTTTCTTT.

Turning to this clone: The sample carries other DNA sequences with the same CDR3. The J gene is TRBJ2-7, the V gene TRBV6-1, with D unclear. Germline V gives CDR1 MNHNS, CDR2 SASEGT. CDR3 length: 10 amino acids. V was clipped by 3 bases and J by 6 bases, with 3 bases between them. CDR3 residues: CASSEFEQYF. The CDR3 DNA reads TGTGCCAGCAGTGAGTTCGAGCAGTACTTC.